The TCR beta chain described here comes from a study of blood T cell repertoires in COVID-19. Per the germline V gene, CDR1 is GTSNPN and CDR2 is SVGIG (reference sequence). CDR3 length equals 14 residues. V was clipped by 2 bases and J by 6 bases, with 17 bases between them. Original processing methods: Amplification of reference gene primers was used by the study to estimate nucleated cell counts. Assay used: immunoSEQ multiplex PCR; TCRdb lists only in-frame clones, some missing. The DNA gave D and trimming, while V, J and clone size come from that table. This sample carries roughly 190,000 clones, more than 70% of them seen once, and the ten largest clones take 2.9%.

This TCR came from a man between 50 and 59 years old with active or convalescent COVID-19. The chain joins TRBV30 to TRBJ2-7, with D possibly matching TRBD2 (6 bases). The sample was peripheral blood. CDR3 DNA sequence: TGTGCCTGGAGTACGGGGGACCTGCTACCCGAGCAGTACTTC. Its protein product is CAWSTGDLLPEQYF.